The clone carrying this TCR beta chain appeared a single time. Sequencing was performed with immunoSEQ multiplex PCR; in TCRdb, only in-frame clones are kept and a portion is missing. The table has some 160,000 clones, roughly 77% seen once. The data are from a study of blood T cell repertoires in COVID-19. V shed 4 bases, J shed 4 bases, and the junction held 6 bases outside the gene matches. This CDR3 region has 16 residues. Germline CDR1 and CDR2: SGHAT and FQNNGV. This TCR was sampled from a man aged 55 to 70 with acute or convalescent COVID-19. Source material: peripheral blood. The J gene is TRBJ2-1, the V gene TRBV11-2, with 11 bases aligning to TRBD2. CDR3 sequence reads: CASSSTTSGAYNEQFF. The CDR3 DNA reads TGTGCCAGCAGCTCCACGACTAGCGGGGCTTACAATGAGCAGTTCTTC.